This T cell receptor beta chain was sequenced in a study of cytomegalovirus exposure and HLA in healthy donors (dated by TCRdb to about 2017). Some background on the complete study: According to an earlier analysis of 550 to 750 of the donors, about 170 million T cells yielded roughly 110 million unique TCR beta sequences and 276 Gb of sequence data. Among the roughly 400 genotyped donors, around 81% belonged to the genetic ancestry cluster associated with self-reported Caucasian donors. The study used immunosequencing to profile the T cell repertoires of approximately 640 subjects and linked those repertoires to cytomegalovirus serostatus. Typing coverage varied by locus: about 620-630 donors for A, B, C, DRB1 and DQB1; more than 500 for DQA1; more than 600 for DPA1; some 470 for DPB1. Alongside the repertoire data, information on donor age, sex, ethnicity and CMV serostatus was compiled. Class I and class II HLA loci were covered by the typing at four-digit resolution. The study was designed to test whether signatures of past pathogen exposure could be identified by cataloging public T cell receptors. Among a few hundred genotyped donors of the cohort, an average of approximately 250,000 unique TCR beta nucleotide sequences were sequenced per donor, roughly 18% of them non-productive. To predict cytomegalovirus infection status, the study brought together high-throughput TCR immunosequencing, statistical association of individual TCRs with disease status, and machine learning. A later analysis re-examined previously published TCR beta repertoires from over 500 donors and added high-resolution HLA genotyping to investigate patterns of TCR occurrence. Every discovery cohort repertoire had been produced on one sequencing platform. An early release that covered fewer than 800 HLA-typed donors contained about 290 gigabases of sequencing data and 65 million to 100 million unique TCR sequences. To decide whether each TCR beta V gene segment behaved as functional or pseudogenic, an earlier analysis of approximately 590 of the donors relied on high-throughput TCR beta sequencing. A later genetic analysis took genome-wide SNP genotypes for 398 of the 666 donors and used that subset as a discovery cohort. Four or five DR-DQ haplotypes were handled as single units for association and clustering because linkage in the cohort was strong. Besides the first cohort of around 670 subjects, a separate validation cohort made up of around 120 different subjects was used. The later analysis used no new phenotypic data to find candidate immune exposures, relying instead on TCR beta sequences and their occurrence across donors. Beyond this particular receptor, the publication reports: Because counts were too low, 15 to 20 rarely observed V segments, including chromosome 9 orphons, were excluded from the earlier analysis of several hundred of the donors. In vitro tests confirmed that a few of the cytomegalovirus-associated TCR beta chains recognize cytomegalovirus antigens. HLA typing was unavailable for some donors at each locus, so association tests used only the typed subset. The classifier was reported to diagnose cytomegalovirus status with high specificity and sensitivity in both the original cohort and the validation cohort. A later analysis found that most CMV-associated TCR beta chains appeared HLA-restricted, with HLA associations seemingly driven largely by CMV exposure. Some IMGT-functional V segments, including TRBV6-2 and TRBV6-3, could not be distinguished by the 87-base-pair reads and were therefore excluded. The authors suggested that the approach could potentially be extended to other disease states and immunological phenotypes. The study gave a list of more than 150 TCR beta chains associated with cytomegalovirus. An earlier analysis of some 560 of the donors showed that most TCR beta V segments appeared in productive rearrangements either about 87% or about 30% of the time, which broadly matched IMGT annotations. Linkage disequilibrium might explain the correlated functional status among segregating V segments, but an unknown experimental factor could not be excluded. For the cohort, immune exposure information was limited to CMV serostatus. Most TCR sequences were observed very rarely across donors, whereas some public TCRs were present in many individuals. A later analysis reported that several top co-occurrence clusters appeared linked to parvovirus B19, influenza, CMV and Epstein-Barr virus. An association between a missense DCLRE1C variant and V-gene and J-gene trimming of TCR beta chains was found in a later genetic analysis and replicated in an independent cohort. When HLA alleles, especially DR and DQ, strongly co-occurred, attributing TCR associations to individual alleles was difficult. Specific HLA alleles were associated with 16,951 TCR beta sequences at a false discovery rate of 0.05 in a later analysis. A later genetic analysis reported fewer N-insertions in productive TCRs among donors in an Asian-associated ancestry cluster than the roughly 640-donor mean. In this cohort, only TCR beta chains were sequenced, and detectable features were limited by the absence of alpha or paired-chain data. A cluster of highly shared sequence variants was judged likely to be a technical artifact of the sequencing pipeline. A further reported finding was that TCR beta sequences accurately predicted the HLA-A and HLA-B alleles for most subjects in the first cohort. In a later analysis, HLA-associated TCR beta chains were found to be more clonally expanded and to have lower generation probabilities than equally common non-associated chains. Sequencing depth was assumed to be roughly uniform across donors in the presence/absence analyses, though that assumption may not hold. In a later analysis, TCR association rates were found to vary across HLA loci, with the most associated TCRs seen for DRB1 alleles and the fewest for HLA-C alleles.

The library relied on the immunoSEQ multiplex PCR assay. For the multiplex PCR, a mixture combining 60 forward primers for TCR Vbeta segments and 13 reverse primers for TCR Jbeta segments was used. A multiplex PCR assay on genomic DNA amplified the CDR3 region of rearranged TCR beta genes. The Illumina HiSeq System was used to sequence the amplified TCR beta libraries as 87-base-pair reads. In the authors' own workflow: A later analysis counted 65 million to 90 million unique TCR beta chains across the approximately 700 repertoires, and some 11 million of these chains were shared by at least two donors. A nearest-neighbor algorithm error-corrected the raw reads and collapsed the reads into unique sequences, merging closely related sequences to remove PCR and sequencing errors. CDR3 sequences were aligned to IMGT reference sequences to assign V, D and J gene segments. For a sequence to be retained, a match of at least six nucleotides to both a V gene segment and a J gene segment was required. A rearrangement was called productive if the CDR3 had no stop codons and remained in frame with V and J, and every other rearrangement was called non-productive. Following IMGT convention, CDR3 was defined as the stretch from the second conserved V-encoded cysteine to the conserved J-encoded phenylalanine. The earlier analysis of 550 to 650 of the donors excluded any sequence lacking an unambiguous match to a single V gene segment. In an earlier analysis of approximately 590 of the donors, V segments were called functional above 56.7% productive rearrangements and were called segregating when the between-donor standard deviation exceeded 5%. A statistical classification framework was built for diagnosing cytomegalovirus status from the catalog of TCR beta chain sequences. In a later analysis, TCR nucleotide sequences were compared against IMGT/GENE-DB human TR gene sequences so that V and J genes could be assigned. In a later analysis, CDR3 sequences and most-parsimonious VDJ recombination scenarios were assigned using the TCRdist pipeline. In a later analysis, every TCR beta chain was defined by the combination of its CDR3 amino acid sequence and its V-gene family, and reads without a unique V-gene family were dropped. As a way to deal with suspected cross-contamination and a sequencing artifact, a later analysis dropped over 550 nucleotide sequences that were highly shared and had low generation probability. In a later analysis, a clonal expansion index for each public chain was calculated from normalized within-repertoire ranks of inferred template counts. In a later analysis, generation probabilities were computed with a VDJ recombination model fitted to out-of-frame rearrangements, and the resulting probabilities were checked against IGoR. In a later analysis, hypergeometric tests were used to score TCR-TCR, TCR-HLA and TCR-CMV co-occurrence, with a repertoire-size bias correction applied to TCR pairs. A later analysis estimated false discovery rates by permuting HLA or CMV assignments 20 times. In a later analysis, co-occurring TCRs were grouped with DBSCAN, and TCRdist sequence similarity was added when clustering was performed within HLA-allele-positive subsets. Repertoires with fewer than 30,000 or more than 120,000 public chains, plus five repertoires with anomalous nucleotide sharing, were excluded from co-occurrence clustering. TCRdb stores this immuneACCESS table with in-frame sequences only. Part of the clones is absent; in the studies checked, under half of the shortfall reflects unresolved V genes, and no reason is known for the rest. The D gene and trimming were derived from the DNA, and the V and J assignments and clone size from that table. The sample table contains some 200,000 clones; only one count was recorded for under 70% of them. The ten largest clones add up to about 3% of the sample.

Taken from cysteine to phenylalanine, the CDR3 has 14 residues. The entry retains the CDR3 DNA only, 42 bases that are in frame from base 1. V is cut back by 4 bases and J by 5 bases, with 2 bases in the junction unmatched. CDR1 ENHRY and CDR2 SYGVKD are derived from the germline V gene. The cohort was made up of approximately 670 healthy bone marrow donors. At the time of sampling, every cohort member was nominally healthy, though immune exposures that went unrecorded were likely present. The donor was CMV seropositive and was included in the group of 289 seropositive cohort members. Every donor gave a peripheral blood sample, and the peripheral blood mononuclear cells from that sample were used for TCR beta sequencing. The Qiagen DNeasy Blood Extraction Kit was used to extract genomic DNA from the blood cell samples. Of note for this clone: The specificity of this receptor is unknown. Base qualities are not provided; no much larger clone lies one nucleotide away.

This receptor was identified in a man in his forties in good health and CMV-seropositive. The material sequenced was PBMCs. The chain was built from TRBV10-3 and TRBJ2-2; 9 middle bases align to TRBD1. Here the CDR3 is given as CAISADRGTGELFF. The DNA is as follows: TGTGCCATCAGTGCGGACAGGGGTACCGGGGAGCTGTTTTTT.